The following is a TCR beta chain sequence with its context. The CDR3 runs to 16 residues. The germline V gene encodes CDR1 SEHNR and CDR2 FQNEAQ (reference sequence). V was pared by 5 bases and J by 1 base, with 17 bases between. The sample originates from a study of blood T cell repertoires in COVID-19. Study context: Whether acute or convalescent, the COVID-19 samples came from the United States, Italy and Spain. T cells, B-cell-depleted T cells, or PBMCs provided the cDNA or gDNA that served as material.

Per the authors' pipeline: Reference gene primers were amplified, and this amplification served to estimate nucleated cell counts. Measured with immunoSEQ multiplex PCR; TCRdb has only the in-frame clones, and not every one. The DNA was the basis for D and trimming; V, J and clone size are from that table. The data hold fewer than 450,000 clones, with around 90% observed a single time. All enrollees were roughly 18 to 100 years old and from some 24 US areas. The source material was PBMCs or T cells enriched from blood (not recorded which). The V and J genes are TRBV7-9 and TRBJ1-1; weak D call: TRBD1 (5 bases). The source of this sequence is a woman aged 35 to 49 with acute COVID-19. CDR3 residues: CASSLHVGGGNTEAFF. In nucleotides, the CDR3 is TGTGCCAGCAGCCTCCACGTTGGGGGGGGGAACACTGAAGCTTTCTTT.